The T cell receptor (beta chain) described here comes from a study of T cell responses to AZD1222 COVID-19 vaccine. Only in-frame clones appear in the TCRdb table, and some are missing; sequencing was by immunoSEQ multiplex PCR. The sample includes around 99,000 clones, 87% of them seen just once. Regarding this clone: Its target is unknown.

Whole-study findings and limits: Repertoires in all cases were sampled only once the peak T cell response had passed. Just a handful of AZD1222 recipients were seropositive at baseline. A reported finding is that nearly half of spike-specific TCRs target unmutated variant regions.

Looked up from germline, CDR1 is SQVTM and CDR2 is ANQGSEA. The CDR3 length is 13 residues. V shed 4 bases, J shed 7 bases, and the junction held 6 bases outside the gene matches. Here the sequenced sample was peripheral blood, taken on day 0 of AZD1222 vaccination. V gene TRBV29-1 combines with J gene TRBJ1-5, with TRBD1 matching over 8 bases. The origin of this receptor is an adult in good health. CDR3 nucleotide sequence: TGCAGCGTTGTCGACAGGGGCGGGCAGCCCCAGCATTTT. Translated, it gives CSVVDRGGQPQHF.